Each of the 6 T cell receptor beta chains below was sequenced from the same sample in a study of shared clonotypes between healthy human individuals. Assay used: immunoSEQ multiplex PCR; TCRdb lists only in-frame clones, some missing. Of about 490,000 clones detected, over 75% appear once; the ten largest clones hold about 12%. Sequencing was done on a sample of PBMCs. The receptors come from a woman aged 40 to 55 in good health. Some clones in this sample may be carry-over from other donors' samples.

This clone was seen a handful of times. The J gene is TRBJ1-1, the V gene TRBV5-1; 9 nucleotides align to TRBD1. The CDR3 is made up of 14 amino acids. The junction had 3 bases not matched to a gene; V was cut back by 2 bases and J by 4 bases. The V gene's germline CDR1 is SGHRS and CDR2 YFSETQ. CDR3 loop: CASSLNRGLTEAFF. The CDR3 coding sequence is TGCGCCAGCAGCTTAAACAGGGGGCTCACTGAAGCTTTCTTT.

On this clone: A read error is the likely source, as a far larger clone sits one nucleotide away. Other DNA sequences in this sample translate to the same CDR3. This sequence joins TRBV6-1 and TRBJ1-2; no clear D. Germline CDR1 and CDR2: MNHNS and SASEGT. V lost 2 bases, J lost 9 bases, and 13 bases lay in between. The CDR3 runs to 13 residues. For the CDR3, the DNA is TGTGCCAGCAGTGAATTGACGGCTAAGTGCTACACCTTC. Translated: CASSELTAKCYTF.

This clone was picked up many times. The rearrangement links TRBV6-5 to TRBJ1-1, with unresolved D. The V end lost 2 bases, the J end lost 0 bases, and 7 bases lay between the germline ends. CDR1 is MNHEY and CDR2 is SVGAGI in the germline V gene. The CDR3 spans 14 residues. The CDR3 spells CASSYALMNTEAFF. The CDR3 DNA reads TGTGCCAGCAGTTACGCCCTAATGAACACTGAAGCTTTCTTT.

With respect to this clone: It differs at one base from a far larger clone, so likely a read error. J is TRBJ1-1 and V is TRBV15; D not certain. The germline V and J ends were trimmed by 5 bases and 2 bases, with 24 bases remaining between them. Germline V gene lookup returns CDR1 LNHNV and CDR2 YYDKDF (reference sequence). This CDR3 comprises 18 residues. In DNA, the CDR3 is TGTGCCACCAGCCGATCAAAGGAAAGGGTGTGGATTAACACTGAAGCTTTCTTT. Translating gives CATSRSKERVWINTEAFF.

With respect to this clone: The sample holds other DNA sequences that translate to the same CDR3. V gene TRBV2 combines with J gene TRBJ1-1; the D is unclear. Looked up from germline, CDR1 is SNHLY and CDR2 is FYNNEI. The length of the CDR3 is 13 residues. V was trimmed by 6 bases and J by 0 bases, leaving 8 bases between them. The CDR3 nucleotides are TGTGCCAGCAGCGAGGAGGTGAACACTGAAGCTTTCTTT. Protein: CASSEEVNTEAFF.

This clone came up once. The rearrangement joins TRBV18 to TRBJ1-1; 12 bases match TRBD1. CDR1 KGHSH and CDR2 LQKENI come from the germline V gene. The CDR3 spans 15 residues. V was pared by 2 bases and J by 10 bases, with 8 bases of the junction left unmatched. This CDR3 reads CASSPTGQGARVAFF. The CDR3 coding sequence is TGTGCCAGCTCACCAACGGGACAGGGGGCGCGGGTAGCTTTCTTT.